These 19 T cell receptor beta chains originate from one sample sequenced in a study of CD8+ T cells in alopecia areata. The sequencing template was cDNA reverse transcribed from extracted RNA. Libraries were prepared by immunoSEQ multiplex PCR; TCRdb keeps only in-frame clonotypes and omits some of them. The sample contains fewer than 350,000 clones, roughly 64% of which appear only once. Described treatment: oral pan-JAK inhibitor, 5-10 mg twice daily. The sequencing here drew on CD4+ T cells sorted from blood, taken at week 24, from a patient treated with tofacitinib. These TCRs come from a human donor with alopecia areata.

The rearrangement joins TRBV5-1 to TRBJ2-2; TRBD1 is a possible D gene (6 bases). Trimming removed 0 bases from V and 0 bases from J, with 12 bases in between. This CDR3 has 17 amino acids. Germline V gene data show CDR1 as SGHRS and CDR2 as YFSETQ. CDR3 residues: CASSLAFRTANTGELFF. CDR3 nucleotide sequence: TGCGCCAGCAGCTTGGCTTTCCGGACAGCGAACACCGGGGAGCTGTTTTTT.

CDR3 amino acids: CASSQGTSVETQYF. The CDR3 region has the DNA TGCGCCAGCAGCCAAGGGACTAGCGTTGAGACCCAGTACTTC. The rearrangement uses TRBV4-1 and TRBJ2-5; 9 bases are a match to TRBD2. CDR1 and CDR2 from the germline V gene are MGHRA and YSYEKL. Germline trimming cut 1 base from V and 5 bases from J; bases unmatched to any gene: 2. This CDR3 has 14 residues.

The chain recombines TRBV4-2 with TRBJ1-2; 7 bases fit TRBD1. The V segment lost 4 bases and the J segment 4 bases; nucleotides outside the gene matches: 15. The germline V gene has CDR1 LGHNA and CDR2 YNFKEQ. CDR3 length: 17 residues. The CDR3 loop is CASSPPGGGRVSYGYTF. In nucleotides, the CDR3 is TGTGCCAGCAGCCCCCCGGGAGGGGGCAGGGTCAGCTATGGCTACACCTTC.

The V call is TRBV19, the J call TRBJ2-3; 7 bases are a match to TRBD1. The length of the CDR3 is 14 residues. V trimming: 6 bases; J trimming: 6 bases; junction bases outside the gene matches: 9. Per the germline V gene, CDR1 is LNHDA and CDR2 is SQIVND (reference sequence). CDR3 amino acids: CASSTSTGADTQYF. DNA for the CDR3: TGTGCCAGTAGCACCTCCACAGGGGCCGATACGCAGTATTTT.

This clone has only a few counts. This chain links TRBV4-1 with TRBJ1-4, with D possibly being TRBD1 (6 bases). The CDR3 has 18 residues. Germline CDR1 MGHRA, CDR2 YSYEKL. V was trimmed by 0 bases and J by 5 bases, leaving 19 bases between them. The CDR3, as DNA: TGCGCCAGCAGCCAAGATTCCCCTAGGGGGGCGCTGAATGAAAAACTGTTTTTT. It codes for CASSQDSPRGALNEKLFF.

This clone was seen more than once but under ten times. The chain is built from TRBV4-2 and TRBJ2-5; TRBD1 might be the D (6 bases). The germline V gene has CDR1 LGHNA and CDR2 YNFKEQ. The CDR3 has 15 amino acids. Deletions cut 0 bases from V and 1 base from J, with 9 bases between. The CDR3 is CASSQDGQIQETQYF. CDR3 in DNA: TGTGCCAGCAGCCAAGATGGACAGATCCAAGAGACCCAGTACTTC.

The CDR3 is CASSRGTGGSYEQYF. The DNA for the CDR3 is TGCGCCAGCAGCCGTGGGACAGGCGGGTCCTACGAGCAGTACTTC. The chain links TRBV5-1 to TRBJ2-7, with 8 nucleotides matching TRBD1. Per germline, CDR1 SGHRS and CDR2 YFSETQ. Unmatched junction bases numbered 7, after V lost 4 bases and J lost 1 base. This CDR3 has 15 residues.

The rearrangement joins TRBV18 to TRBJ1-1, with D perhaps matching TRBD1 (5 bases). The germline V and J ends were trimmed by 6 bases and 10 bases, with 24 bases remaining between them. The CDR3 sequence is 15 residues long. From germline, CDR1 is KGHSH and CDR2 LQKENI. The CDR3: CASSQGRARNDGAFF. DNA for the CDR3: TGTGCCAGCTCCCAGGGCAGGGCCCGTAATGATGGAGCTTTCTTT.

The chain joins TRBV29-1 to TRBJ1-4; 8 bases line up with TRBD1. Losses at the gene ends were 4 bases for V and 5 bases for J; bases not matched to a gene: 6. CDR1 and CDR2 from the germline V gene are SQVTM and ANQGSEA. The CDR3 consists of 14 residues. The CDR3 is CSVVEQGVNEKLFF. CDR3 in DNA: TGCAGCGTTGTGGAACAGGGGGTGAATGAAAAACTGTTTTTT. The full variable domain, its missing parts supplied by reference TRBV29-1 and TRBJ1-4, is SAVISQKPSRDICQRGTSLTIQCQVDSQVTMMFWYRQQPGQSLTLIATANQGSEATYESGFVIDKFPISRPNLTFSTLTVSNMSPEDSSIYLCSVVEQGVNEKLFFGSGTQLSVL.

CDR3 protein: CASRKNGGLGNQPQHF. The CDR3 coding sequence is TGTGCCAGCAGGAAGAACGGGGGCCTCGGCAATCAGCCCCAGCATTTT. V is TRBV28 and J is TRBJ1-5, with a tentative D call TRBD1 (6 bases). The ends were cut back, 6 bases at V and 2 bases at J, with 17 bases in the middle. This CDR3 is built from 16 residues. Germline values: CDR1 MDHEN, CDR2 SYDVKM. Complete variable domain (other parts from reference TRBV28 and TRBJ1-5): DVKVTQSSRYLVKRTGEKVFLECVQDMDHENMFWYRQDPGLGLRLIYFSYDVKMKEKGDIPEGYSVSREKKERFSLILESASTNQTSMYLCASRKNGGLGNQPQHFGDGTRLSIL.

The chain links TRBV18 to TRBJ1-5, with D uncertain. CDR3 length: 15 residues. Germline V gene sequence: CDR1 KGHSH, CDR2 LQKENI. V was trimmed by 3 bases and J by 6 bases, leaving 15 bases between them. In nucleotides, the CDR3 is TGTGCCAGCTCACCGATGGAAATGCGGGGTCAGCCCCAGCATTTT. Its translation is CASSPMEMRGQPQHF.

The rearrangement links TRBV4-1 to TRBJ1-2; 9 bases map to TRBD1. Germline CDR1 is MGHRA and CDR2 is YSYEKL. J lost 2 bases, V lost 6 bases, and 13 bases had no gene match. The CDR3 is made up of 17 amino acids. This chain's CDR3 is CASRQGQGRRLNYGYTF. In nucleotides, the CDR3 is TGCGCCAGCAGACAGGGACAGGGTAGGCGCCTAAACTATGGCTACACCTTC.

CDR3: CASSQVWETQYF. CDR3 sequence (DNA): TGTGCCAGCAGCCAAGTTTGGGAGACCCAGTACTTC. The rearrangement joins TRBV14 to TRBJ2-5; no clear D gene. CDR1 and CDR2 from the germline V gene are SGHDN and FVKESK. Trimming took off 1 base at V and 5 bases at J, with 5 bases between the two ends. This CDR3 comprises 12 residues.

V is TRBV30 and J is TRBJ1-6, with a weak D call TRBD1 (6 bases). V was cut by 2 bases and J by 6 bases, with 11 bases left in between. The CDR3 loop spans 14 amino acids. In germline, CDR1 is GTSNPN, CDR2 SVGIG (reference sequence). DNA of the CDR3: TGTGCCTGGAGTTCAGGGGCAGCTAATTCACCCCTCCACTTT. This gives the protein CAWSSGAANSPLHF.

This clone was seen a handful of times. The chain joins TRBV7-9 to TRBJ1-5, with unresolved D. The CDR3 totals 15 residues. Trimming took 0 bases from V and 4 from J, leaving 10 bases between them. CDR1 and CDR2 from the germline V gene are SEHNR and FQNEAQ (reference sequence). CDR3 residues: CASSLAGGRNQPQHF. CDR3 bases: TGTGCCAGCAGCTTAGCAGGCGGGCGTAATCAGCCCCAGCATTTT.

The table lists this clone with a few counts. This chain uses TRBV15 with TRBJ2-5; TRBD1 might be the D (6 bases). The CDR3 length is 16 residues. Deletions cut 3 bases from V and 0 bases from J, with 14 bases between. The germline V gene has CDR1 LNHNV and CDR2 YYDKDF (reference sequence). CDR3 sequence reads: CATSRGAEAYQETQYF. CDR3 nucleotide sequence: TGTGCCACCAGCAGGGGGGCTGAGGCTTACCAAGAGACCCAGTACTTC.

This chain connects TRBV28 to TRBJ1-2; the match to TRBD1 covers 9 bases. The germline gives CDR1 MDHEN, CDR2 SYDVKM. V lost 4 bases to trimming and J lost 4 bases; unmatched junction nucleotides: 4. The length of the CDR3 is 14 residues. The CDR3 is CASSSGDRAYGYTF. In DNA, the CDR3 is TGTGCCAGCAGTTCCGGGGACAGGGCCTATGGCTACACCTTC.

The chain carries TRBV5-1 and TRBJ2-4, with 8 bases aligning to TRBD1. With 8 bases clipped from V and 7 bases from J, the junction kept 5 bases outside the gene matches. Germline-derived CDR1 and CDR2 are SGHRS and YFSETQ. The CDR3 sequence is 12 residues long. The CDR3 protein is CARKTGGNIQYF. The CDR3 region has the DNA TGCGCCAGGAAAACAGGGGGGAACATTCAGTACTTC.

The sample holds a few counts of this clone. The chain has TRBV7-2 and TRBJ1-6, with 7 positions matching TRBD1. V was pared by 2 bases and J by 14 bases, with 12 bases of the junction left unmatched. Germline assignment: CDR1 SGHTA and CDR2 FQGNSA. The CDR3 is 15 residues long. CDR3 in amino acids: CASSLYRGPPASLHF. CDR3 sequence (DNA): TGTGCCAGCAGCTTATACAGGGGCCCTCCCGCGTCCCTCCACTTT.